The 20 T cell receptor beta chains listed next were all sequenced from one sample in a study of T-cell reconstitution after alpha-beta-depleted transplantation in children. Construction of the TCRbeta library involved unique molecular identifiers. TCRdb reanalysed the PCR reads using MiXCR and keeps one entry per CDR3 protein. The sample lists 15,000 to 20,000 distinct CDR3 sequences, 5.1% seen once, with approximately 7% in the top ten. The sequencing used PBMCs, collected before TCRalphabeta/CD19-depleted stem cell transplant. Receptors originate from a boy aged 5-17 years with acute lymphoblastic leukemia, due to receive a stem cell transplant.

At least ten counts were recorded for this clonotype. This CDR3 reads CSARTSGAQRETQYF. CDR3 sequence (DNA): TGCAGTGCTCGGACTAGCGGGGCCCAGAGAGAGACCCAGTACTTC. The chain uses TRBV20-1 and TRBJ2-5; 12 bases are a match to TRBD2. CDR1 is DFQATT, CDR2 SNEGSKA, per germline (reference sequence). The CDR3 consists of 15 residues. J gave up 4 bases and V 5 bases, and 8 bases lay outside the gene matches.

The chain carries TRBV7-8 and TRBJ2-1; no clear D. From germline, CDR1 is SGHVS and CDR2 FQNEAQ. V lost 5 bases and J 6 bases, leaving 17 bases between the germline ends. The CDR3 has 15 amino acids. The CDR3, as DNA: TGTGCCAGCAGCGCCTCTGATGGCTCGAGCAATGAGCAGTTCTTC. This encodes CASSASDGSSNEQFF.

In this sample, this clonotype turned up many times. The rearrangement joins TRBV7-9 to TRBJ2-7; D is unclear. This CDR3 contains 15 residues. Between the trimmed V and J ends, which lost 2 bases and 2 bases, there was a span of 13 bases. Germline V lookup: CDR1 SEHNR, CDR2 FQNEAQ (reference sequence). CDR3 sequence (DNA): TGTGCCAGCAGCTTATGGCCCACAGTTACCTACGAGCAGTACTTC. It yields the protein CASSLWPTVTYEQYF. The complete variable domain, with remaining parts taken from reference TRBV7-9 and TRBJ2-7, reads DTGVSQNPRHKITKRGQNVTFRCDPISEHNRLYWYRQTLGQGPEFLTYFQNEAQLEKSRLLSDRFSAERPKGSFSTLEIQRTEQGDSAMYLCASSLWPTVTYEQYFGPGTRLTVT.

V is TRBV5-6 and J is TRBJ2-3; no reliable D call. There are 16 residues in the CDR3. The germline V and J ends were trimmed by 1 base and 0 bases, with 12 bases remaining between them. The V gene's germline CDR1 is SGHDT and CDR2 YYEEEE. The CDR3 protein is CASSLISRSSTDTQYF. Written as DNA, the CDR3 is TGTGCCAGCAGCTTGATATCCCGGAGTAGCACAGATACGCAGTATTTT.

This clonotype was recorded many times. V gene TRBV7-9 combines with J gene TRBJ1-4; 7 bases line up with TRBD1. Trimming at V came to 5 bases and at J to 6 bases, leaving 9 bases not matched to a gene. CDR1 is SEHNR, CDR2 FQNEAQ, per germline (reference sequence). The CDR3 length is 15 residues. The CDR3, as DNA: TGTGCCAGCAGCCGCGACAGGGCTGGGGATGAAAAACTGTTTTTT. This encodes CASSRDRAGDEKLFF.

This clonotype has at least ten counts. The V gene is TRBV12-5, the J gene TRBJ2-7; 9 nucleotides align to TRBD1. The CDR3 extends over 14 amino acids. Unmatched junction bases numbered 6, after V lost 6 bases and J lost 3 bases. Germline V gives CDR1 LGHNT, CDR2 FRNRAP. The CDR3 region has the DNA TGTGCTAGTGGACCGGGACAGGGCAGCTACGAGCAGTACTTC. It is translated as CASGPGQGSYEQYF.

Ten or more counts support this clonotype. J is TRBJ2-1 and V is TRBV20-1, with D tentatively TRBD1 or TRBD2 (5 bases each). V lost 3 bases, J lost 0 bases, and 9 bases lay in between. CDR3 size: 14 residues. Looked up from germline, CDR1 is DFQATT and CDR2 is SNEGSKA (reference sequence). CDR3 nucleotide sequence: TGCAGTGCTAGCGGGGCGAGCTCCTACAATGAGCAGTTCTTC. Its protein product is CSASGASSYNEQFF.

This clonotype appeared many times. This sequence joins TRBV9 and TRBJ1-1, with 8 nucleotides matching TRBD1. Germline CDR1 is SGDLS and CDR2 is YYNGEE. The CDR3 is made up of 15 amino acids. The V and J ends lost 0 bases and 6 bases, in that order; junction bases with no gene match: 7. CDR3 region: CASSVGAGGHPEAFF. The DNA for the CDR3 is TGTGCCAGCAGCGTAGGAGCAGGGGGCCACCCTGAAGCTTTCTTT.

This clonotype was observed many times. The gene calls are TRBV5-4 and TRBJ2-1, with 9 bases lining up with TRBD2. This CDR3 region has 13 residues. Germline trimming cut 6 bases from V and 9 bases from J; bases unmatched to any gene: 7. Germline V gene data show CDR1 as SGHNT and CDR2 as YYREEE (reference sequence). CDR3 bases: TGTGCCAGCACCCCCTCTAGCGGGGTTGAGCAGTTCTTC. Its protein product is CASTPSSGVEQFF.

The chain joins TRBV28 to TRBJ1-4, with D possibly being TRBD1 (5 bases). This CDR3 is built from 14 residues. Trimming left V 5 bases short and J 4 bases short, with 11 bases between. Germline assignment: CDR1 MDHEN and CDR2 SYDVKM. The CDR3 DNA follows: TGTGCCAGCAGTCAGCTTGGACATAATGAAAAACTGTTTTTT. It codes for CASSQLGHNEKLFF.

This clonotype was recorded at least ten times. This chain joins TRBV28 and TRBJ1-4; no clear D. This CDR3 spans 13 amino acids. Trimming left V 1 base short and J 8 bases short, with 8 bases between. Germline V gene data show CDR1 as MDHEN and CDR2 as SYDVKM. The CDR3 nucleotides are TGTGCCAGCAGTTTATTGAAGAGGGAAAAACTGTTTTTT. This translates into CASSLLKREKLFF.

This clonotype has ten or more counts. The rearrangement joins TRBV3-1 to TRBJ1-2; 7 nucleotides align to TRBD1. Trimming took 4 bases from V and 6 from J; bases not matched to a gene: 11. This CDR3 has 15 amino acids. CDR1 and CDR2 from the germline V gene are LGHDT and YNNKEL (reference sequence). CDR3 protein: CASSLESTGFNGYTF. The CDR3 region has the DNA TGTGCCAGCAGCCTTGAATCGACAGGGTTTAATGGCTACACCTTC.

This clonotype was observed many times. J is TRBJ2-1 and V is TRBV20-1; maybe TRBD2 (6 bases). This CDR3 is 16 amino acids long. V dropped 1 base and J dropped 4 bases, with 17 bases sitting between them. Germline V lookup: CDR1 DFQATT, CDR2 SNEGSKA (reference sequence). The CDR3: CSARVSAWAGYNEQFF. DNA of the CDR3: TGCAGTGCTAGAGTCTCAGCTTGGGCGGGATACAATGAGCAGTTCTTC.

This rearrangement joins TRBV4-3 to TRBJ1-3; D unclear. This CDR3 spans 15 amino acids. Germline V gene lookup returns CDR1 LGHNA and CDR2 YSLEER. The V gene lost 5 bases and the J gene lost 2 bases, with 13 bases spanning the gap. The CDR3 bases are TGCGCCAGCAGCTCGTTGAGGGTAACTGGAAACACCATATATTTT. The encoded protein is CASSSLRVTGNTIYF.

This clonotype was found many times. V and J are TRBV4-1 and TRBJ1-1, with D perhaps matching TRBD1 (5 bases). From germline, CDR1 is MGHRA and CDR2 YSYEKL. The CDR3 extends over 15 amino acids. The V and J ends lost 2 bases and 3 bases respectively, with 13 bases between them. The CDR3 DNA sequence: TGCGCCAGCAGCCAACCTCAGGGAGGGTACACTGAAGCTTTCTTT. This encodes CASSQPQGGYTEAFF.

This clonotype has ten or more counts. The chain uses TRBV6-2 or TRBV6-3 and TRBJ1-5; 7 bases fit TRBD1. The CDR3 is 17 amino acids. V dropped 5 bases and J dropped 0; count of bases not matched to a gene: 10. CDR1 MNHEY and CDR2 SVGEGT come from the germline V gene. The CDR3 loop is CASSATGLGNSNQPQHF. CDR3 sequence (DNA): TGTGCCAGCAGTGCGACAGGGTTGGGAAATAGCAATCAGCCCCAGCATTTT.

This clonotype came up many times. The chain links TRBV2 to TRBJ2-1; maybe TRBD2 (5 bases). The germline V and J ends were trimmed by 5 bases and 13 bases, with 9 bases remaining between them. The CDR3 spans 10 residues. The germline V gene has CDR1 SNHLY and CDR2 FYNNEI. The chain's CDR3 is CASSRDYQFF. In DNA, the CDR3 is TGTGCCAGCAGTCGCGACTATCAGTTCTTC.

By its share, this clonotype is medium-sized. The V call is TRBV12-3 or TRBV12-4, the J call TRBJ1-3; D is unclear. The CDR3 has 14 amino acids. Between the trimmed V and J ends, which lost 0 bases and 2 bases, there was a span of 5 bases. CDR3 residues: CASSLAGTGNTIYF. The DNA of the CDR3 is TGTGCCAGCAGTTTAGCAGGGACTGGAAACACCATATATTTT.

This clonotype was counted ten times or more. The gene calls are TRBV7-2 and TRBJ2-7, with a weak D call TRBD1 (6 bases). CDR3 length: 14 residues. Trimming stripped 5 bases from V and 7 bases from J, with 18 bases between. Germline V gene lookup returns CDR1 SGHTA and CDR2 FQGNSA. CDR3 sequence (DNA): TGTGCCAGCAGCACCGACAGGACCCGGGGTGAGCAGTACTTC. Protein product: CASSTDRTRGEQYF.

This clonotype was seen many times. The chain carries TRBV7-9 and TRBJ2-7, with D perhaps TRBD1 (6 bases). Trimming left V 5 bases short and J 2 bases short, with 19 bases between. Per the germline V gene, CDR1 is SEHNR and CDR2 is FQNEAQ (reference sequence). The CDR3 is 16 residues long. The CDR3 spells CASSTPTQGSPYEQYF. The DNA for the CDR3 is TGTGCCAGCAGCACCCCCACACAGGGTAGTCCCTACGAGCAGTACTTC.